This T cell receptor (beta chain) derives from a study of cytotoxic CD8 clonotypes in ibrutinib-treated CLL. Overall study: Investigators collected response samples after a median about 11 months of treatment, range 6 to 36.

TCRdb keeps only in-frame clones here, not all; method: immunoSEQ multiplex PCR. The table records roughly 190,000 clones, around 72% of them present only once. Points on this clone: What it binds is unknown.

This CDR3 comprises 14 residues. Looked up from germline, CDR1 is SGHRS and CDR2 is YFSETQ. V was trimmed by 4 bases and J by 4 bases, leaving 11 bases between them. General study results and limits: Clonality grew at ibrutinib response; at progression, it decreased back toward baseline.

The V and J genes are TRBV5-1 and TRBJ2-2, with D perhaps TRBD1 (5 bases). Sequenced here: PBMCs, sampled after 24 months of ibrutinib treatment. The TCR sequence derives from a human donor with chronic lymphocytic leukemia. CDR3 loop: CASSIQQATGELFF. The DNA for the CDR3 is TGCGCCAGCAGCATACAACAGGCCACCGGGGAGCTGTTTTTT.